The text below deals with one T cell receptor beta chain. The antigen is unknown. The CDR3 ends on some other residue instead of the conserved phenylalanine or tryptophan, so this is likely a read error. Because the CDR3's place on the DNA is in doubt, the DNA is left out and the CDR3 is given as listed by TCRdb. This sample is drawn from a study of breast tumors, draining lymph nodes, adjacent tissues. Whole-study results and caveats: Compared with basal-like, luminal-like tumors shared significantly more repertoire with nontumor tissue. The lymph node origin of tumor T cells was framed as consistent with a hypothesis, not demonstrated.

The CDR3 sequence runs 11 residues, both termini included. The V gene's germline CDR1 is SGHTA and CDR2 FQGNSA. TCRdb redid the calling of the multiplex PCR reads with MiXCR, one entry per CDR3 protein. The sample shows more than 50,000 distinct CDR3 sequences, roughly two fifths of them seen only once. V and J are TRBV7-2 and TRBJ1-4. The sequence derives from a female donor with breast cancer. Some clones in this sample may be carry-over from other donors' samples. The source material was breast tumor tissue. CDR3 amino acids: CASSRTPQTSG.